The 7 T cell receptor beta chains reported below all come from one sample, sequenced in a study of spatial heterogeneity in lung cancer. Each CDR3 protein gets one entry after TCRdb re-called the 5' RACE reads with MiXCR. The sample includes some 11,000 distinct CDR3 sequences, less than 4.5% of them seen just once. Time point given: sample taken at primary tumor resection. Sample: PBMCs, taken at surgery. Receptors originate from a female donor with early-stage non-small cell lung cancer.

This clonotype was counted ten times or more. This chain uses TRBV21-1 with TRBJ2-4; TRBD2 reflects the table's D call only, with no check against the DNA. TRBV21-1 is deemed a pseudogene. The CDR3 runs 23 residues. CDR3 nucleotide sequence: TGTGCCAGCAGCCCCATCGTGGTGGTTCCTAGCGGGAGCAACGTTGTGCCCAAAAACATTCAGTACTTC. Protein product: CASSPIVVVPSGSNVVPKNIQYF.

This clonotype was picked up many times. The V gene is TRBV27, the J gene TRBJ2-7, with 11 positions matching TRBD1. Germline-derived CDR1 and CDR2 are MNHEY and SMNVEV (reference sequence). V was pared by 3 bases and J by 7 bases, with 5 bases of the junction left unmatched. The CDR3 consists of 14 residues. CDR3 in amino acids: CASSLDRGLGEQYF. The CDR3 coding sequence is TGTGCCAGCAGTTTGGACAGGGGGCTTGGGGAGCAGTACTTC.

This clonotype was observed many times. The rearrangement uses TRBV14 and TRBJ2-1; 8 bases are shared with TRBD2. Germline V gene data show CDR1 as SGHDN and CDR2 as FVKESK. This CDR3 has 16 residues. Trimming took 4 bases from V and 9 from J; bases not matched to a gene: 14. CDR3 amino acids: CASSPAHGLAGGEQFF. The CDR3 bases are TGTGCCAGCAGCCCCGCCCACGGACTAGCCGGGGGTGAGCAGTTCTTC.

This clonotype was seen at least ten times. The genes are TRBV20-1 and TRBJ1-4; TRBD1 aligns across 7 bases. The CDR3 consists of 15 residues. The junction had 7 bases not matched to a gene; V was cut back by 1 base and J by 5 bases. CDR1 DFQATT and CDR2 SNEGSKA come from the germline V gene (reference sequence). The CDR3 loop is CSARGDSGMNEKLFF. CDR3 nucleotide sequence: TGCAGTGCTAGAGGGGACAGCGGGATGAATGAAAAACTGTTTTTT.

About this clonotype itself: Since a much larger clone is just one base distant, this may be a read error. The CDR3 coding sequence is TGTGCCATCAAAACACTTATGAACACTGAAGCTTTCTTT. Translation: CAIKTLMNTEAFF. This chain links TRBV12-3 or TRBV12-4 with TRBJ1-1; D not resolved. The CDR3 is 13 amino acids. Trimming left V 10 bases short and J 0 bases short, with 12 bases between.

The table lists this clonotype with many counts. The J gene is TRBJ1-5, the V gene TRBV7-2; TRBD1 is a possible D gene (5 bases). CDR1 SGHTA and CDR2 FQGNSA come from the germline V gene. V was trimmed by 5 bases and J by 3 bases, leaving 8 bases between them. This CDR3 spans 13 amino acids. The CDR3 spells CASSRRVNQPQHF. CDR3 bases: TGTGCCAGCAGCCGCAGGGTCAATCAGCCCCAGCATTTT.

This clonotype was recorded a few times. This chain joins TRBV5-5 and TRBJ2-5; D might be TRBD2 (6 bases). Deletions cut 3 bases from V and 5 bases from J, with 14 bases between. This CDR3 contains 14 residues. Germline V gene sequence: CDR1 SGHKS, CDR2 YYEKEE (reference sequence). CDR3 bases: TGTGCCAGCAGCTCACCCCTGGGGGGTGAGACCCAGTACTTC. Its translation: CASSSPLGGETQYF.